This T cell receptor beta chain was observed in a study of follicular helper T cells after annual influenza vaccination. The CDR3 length is 15 residues. The V end lost 4 bases, the J end lost 2 bases, and 9 bases lay between the germline ends. Germline assignment: CDR1 MNHEY and CDR2 SMNVEV (reference sequence). Only a few counts were recorded for this clone. The data were produced by immunoSEQ multiplex PCR, yet TCRdb's version contains in-frame clones alone and is incomplete. The sample shows some 10,000 clones, about 82% of them seen only once. Sequences were derived from CXCR5- memory CD4+ T cells sorted from blood, sampled 6 weeks after influenza vaccination. The clonotype was recovered from an adult who received the influenza vaccine. This chain connects TRBV27 to TRBJ2-6; D is perhaps TRBD1 (5 bases). The CDR3 DNA sequence: TGTGCCAGCAGTTCTCAGGGTGCTGGGGCCAACGTCCTGACTTTC. It is translated as CASSSQGAGANVLTF.